This TCR beta chain comes out of a study of T cell responses to AZD1222 COVID-19 vaccine. Regarding the study as a whole: Nearly half of the spike-specific TCRs reportedly recognize variant regions that carry no mutations. At study baseline, merely over 5 AZD1222 recipients were seropositive.

Notes on this clone: Its antigen is currently unknown.

CDR1 and CDR2 (germline): SEHNR, FQNEAQ (reference sequence). V lost 5 bases, J lost 3 bases, and 9 bases lay in between. The CDR3 covers 13 residues. Only in-frame clones appear in the TCRdb table, and some are missing; sequencing was by immunoSEQ multiplex PCR. Found here are around 120,000 clones, around nine tenths of them singletons; the top ten hold approximately 27%. The TCR sequence derives from an adult in good health. The material sequenced was peripheral blood, taken on day 0 of AZD1222 vaccination. The chain uses TRBV7-9 and TRBJ2-3; D unresolved. The CDR3 loop reads CASSPAGTDTQYF. CDR3 sequence (DNA): TGTGCCAGCAGCCCCGCCGGGACAGATACGCAGTATTTT.